One and the same sample provided the 21 T cell receptor beta chains below, sequenced in a study of graft-versus-host responses after intestinal transplantation. Profiling relied on immunoSEQ multiplex PCR, and the TCRdb table lists in-frame clones only, not all of them. This table holds 45,000 to 55,000 clones, more than 80% found once. Sequences were derived from PBMCs, sampled around 95 weeks after intestinal transplant. Receptor source: a human patient who received an intestinal transplant, so some T cells may come from the graft donor.

This clone has a handful of counts. The V and J genes are TRBV19 and TRBJ1-2; D is possibly TRBD1 (6 bases). This CDR3 spans 15 amino acids. In germline, CDR1 is LNHDA, CDR2 SQIVND (reference sequence). V lost 0 bases and J 7 bases, leaving 15 bases between the germline ends. The CDR3: CASSIESAAGVGYTF. The CDR3 region has the DNA TGTGCCAGTAGTATAGAGAGCGCGGCAGGGGTTGGCTACACCTTC.

The chain employs TRBV10-3 and TRBJ2-1, with 11 nucleotides matching TRBD2. Germline trimming cut 9 bases from V and 4 bases from J; bases unmatched to any gene: 5. This CDR3 is 14 amino acids long. CDR1 and CDR2 from the germline V gene are ENHRY and SYGVKD. CDR3 residues: CAILSGGAYNEQFF. The CDR3 DNA sequence: TGTGCCATTCTTAGCGGGGGGGCGTACAATGAGCAGTTCTTC.

The genes are TRBV2 and TRBJ2-7; TRBD1 aligns across 8 bases. The CDR3 consists of 11 residues. With V trimmed by 10 bases and J by 6 bases, 5 bases remained unmatched. Germline V gives CDR1 SNHLY, CDR2 FYNNEI. The CDR3 sequence: CATDRVVEQYF. CDR3 bases: TGTGCCACGGACAGGGTTGTCGAGCAGTACTTC.

The V and J genes are TRBV7-9 and TRBJ2-5; D is possibly TRBD1 (6 bases). V shed 1 base and J shed 5 bases, with 11 bases lying between them. The CDR3 totals 14 residues. In germline, CDR1 is SEHNR, CDR2 FQNEAQ (reference sequence). CDR3 DNA: TGTGCCAGCAGCTTAGGGGCTAGGGGGGAGACCCAGTACTTC. Its translation is CASSLGARGETQYF.

The chain couples TRBV29-1 to TRBJ1-2, with D hard to call. Trimming removed 5 bases at V and 2 bases at J, with 9 bases between. The CDR3 consists of 12 residues. The V gene's germline CDR1 is SQVTM and CDR2 ANQGSEA. The CDR3 protein is CSVLGTNYGYTF. DNA of the CDR3: TGCAGCGTTCTAGGAACCAACTATGGCTACACCTTC.

V usage is TRBV30 and J usage is TRBJ1-6; 8 bases are a match to TRBD1. The length of the CDR3 is 15 residues. CDR1 is GTSNPN and CDR2 is SVGIG in the germline V gene (reference sequence). The J segment lost 9 bases and the V segment lost 5 bases, leaving 12 bases of the junction unmatched. CDR3 nucleotides: TGTGCCTGGGCCGGGGGACAGGTGGCATCTTCACCCCTCCACTTT. It encodes CAWAGGQVASSPLHF.

This chain joins TRBV11-3 and TRBJ2-5, with 11 positions matching TRBD2. The ends lost 0 bases at V and 0 bases at J; junction bases unmatched: 6. The CDR3 totals 18 residues. Germline CDR1 reads SGHNT; CDR2 reads YENEEA. The CDR3 is CASSLDFILAGDQETQYF. The CDR3 DNA reads as TGTGCCAGCAGCTTAGACTTTATACTAGCGGGGGACCAAGAGACCCAGTACTTC.

The rearrangement links TRBV6-5 to TRBJ2-5; the match to TRBD1 covers 7 bases. Germline lookup yields CDR1 MNHEY and CDR2 SVGAGI. The CDR3 totals 13 residues. V lost 6 bases, J lost 4 bases, and 5 bases stayed unmatched. Here the CDR3 DNA reads TGTGCCAGCAGATTGACAGGGACAGAGACCCAGTACTTC. It encodes CASRLTGTETQYF.

The genes are TRBV7-3 and TRBJ1-1; no definite D call. Germline V gene data show CDR1 as SGHTA and CDR2 as FQGTGA. The CDR3 runs to 13 residues. V gave up 6 bases and J gave up 0 bases, with 8 bases separating them. The DNA for the CDR3 is TGTGCCAGCAGGAGGGCTCTGAACACTGAAGCTTTCTTT. Protein product: CASRRALNTEAFF.

J is TRBJ2-3 and V is TRBV5-4, with D possibly matching TRBD1 (5 bases). There are 14 residues in the CDR3. Looked up from germline, CDR1 is SGHNT and CDR2 is YYREEE (reference sequence). V was shortened by 6 bases and J by 2 bases, with 13 bases between the two germline ends. The CDR3, as DNA: TGTGCCAGCAACTTAGACAGTTACACAGATACGCAGTATTTT. It encodes CASNLDSYTDTQYF. Full variable domain (remainder filled in from reference TRBV5-4 and TRBJ2-3): ETGVTQSPTHLIKTRGQQVTLRCSSQSGHNTVSWYQQALGQGPQFIFQYYREEENGRGNFPPRFSGLQFPNYSSELNVNALELDDSALYLCASNLDSYTDTQYFGPGTRLTVL.

This clone has a single count. V and J are TRBV2 and TRBJ1-6; TRBD1 is a possible D gene (5 bases). CDR1 is SNHLY, CDR2 FYNNEI, per germline. V was pared by 8 bases and J by 4 bases, with 18 bases between. The CDR3 consists of 16 residues. This CDR3 is CASYLTGPGYNSPLHF. The CDR3 DNA sequence: TGTGCCAGCTACCTAACAGGTCCCGGTTATAATTCACCCCTCCACTTT.

This clone was picked up a small number of times. This chain uses TRBV4-2 with TRBJ1-6; 8 nucleotides agree with TRBD1. The CDR3 runs 16 residues. V lost 1 base, J lost 9 bases, and 8 bases stayed unmatched. Germline CDR1 is LGHNA and CDR2 is YNFKEQ. For the CDR3, the DNA is TGTGCCAGCAGCCAAGGAAGGACAGGGTCGATTTCACCCCTCCACTTT. Its protein is CASSQGRTGSISPLHF.

This chain joins TRBV18 and TRBJ1-5, with 7 bases fitting TRBD1. The CDR3 contains 18 residues. The germline CDR1 and CDR2 sequences are KGHSH and LQKENI. Germline trimming cut 3 bases from V and 0 bases from J; bases unmatched to any gene: 11. The CDR3 is CASSPRDRASDSNQPQHF. The CDR3 bases are TGTGCCAGCTCACCCCGTGACAGGGCCTCAGATAGCAATCAGCCCCAGCATTTT. Based on the CDR3 plus reference TRBV18 and TRBJ1-5, the full variable domain is NAGVMQNPRHLVRRRGQEARLRCSPMKGHSHVYWYRQLPEEGLKFMVYLQKENIIDESGMPKERFSAEFPKEGPSILRIQQVVRGDSAAYFCASSPRDRASDSNQPQHFGDGTRLSIL.

The sample holds one count of this clone. This chain links TRBV11-2 with TRBJ2-7, with a tentative D call TRBD1 (6 bases). V lost 9 bases and J 0 bases, leaving 12 bases between the germline ends. CDR3 size: 13 residues. Germline CDR1 and CDR2: SGHAT and FQNNGV. CDR3 sequence: CASGDTFSYEQYF. The CDR3 DNA reads as TGTGCCAGTGGGGACACATTCTCCTACGAGCAGTACTTC.

The chain links TRBV14 to TRBJ1-1, with D unresolved. CDR1 and CDR2 from the germline V gene are SGHDN and FVKESK. CDR3 length equals 14 residues. Trimming left V 2 bases short and J 4 bases short, with 11 bases between. The CDR3: CASSQSRGGTEAFF. CDR3 nucleotide sequence: TGTGCCAGCAGCCAATCCCGGGGTGGCACTGAAGCTTTCTTT. Full variable domain (outside the CDR3, taken from reference TRBV14 and TRBJ1-1): EAGVTQFPSHSVIEKGQTVTLRCDPISGHDNLYWYRRVMGKEIKFLLHFVKESKQDESGMPNNRFLAERTGGTYSTLKVQPAELEDSGVYFCASSQSRGGTEAFFGQGTRLTVV.

A single count supports this clone. J is TRBJ2-1 and V is TRBV4-1; D is ambiguous. The length of the CDR3 is 12 residues. The V and J ends lost 1 base and 9 bases respectively, with 7 bases between them. CDR1 and CDR2 from the germline V gene are MGHRA and YSYEKL. The CDR3 here is CASSQAPREQFF. The CDR3 region has the DNA TGCGCCAGCAGCCAAGCCCCCCGTGAGCAGTTCTTC.

This rearrangement joins TRBV29-1 to TRBJ1-1; D is undetermined. In germline, CDR1 is SQVTM, CDR2 ANQGSEA. V was trimmed by 0 bases and J by 3 bases, leaving 8 bases between them. The CDR3 sequence is 13 residues long. CDR3 loop: CSVEDHSDTEAFF. The CDR3, as DNA: TGCAGCGTTGAAGATCATTCGGACACTGAAGCTTTCTTT. The full variable domain, rest sourced from reference TRBV29-1 and TRBJ1-1, is SAVISQKPSRDICQRGTSLTIQCQVDSQVTMMFWYRQQPGQSLTLIATANQGSEATYESGFVIDKFPISRPNLTFSTLTVSNMSPEDSSIYLCSVEDHSDTEAFFGQGTRLTVV.

This chain connects TRBV4-1 to TRBJ1-3; maybe TRBD1 (5 bases). The V end lost 2 bases, the J end lost 2 bases, and 28 bases lay between the germline ends. The CDR3 extends over 21 amino acids. CDR1 and CDR2 from the germline V gene are MGHRA and YSYEKL. The CDR3 loop is CASSQPGARADSVLAGNTIYF. CDR3 sequence (DNA): TGCGCCAGCAGCCAACCCGGGGCAAGGGCGGACTCTGTACTCGCTGGAAACACCATATATTTT.

CDR3: CASSPRGGRDGYTF. CDR3 nucleotide sequence: TGCGCCAGCAGCCCAAGGGGTGGGCGTGATGGCTACACCTTC. The chain recombines TRBV5-1 with TRBJ1-2, with a tentative D call TRBD1 (5 bases). Per the germline V gene, CDR1 is SGHRS and CDR2 is YFSETQ. The V gene lost 4 bases and the J gene lost 6 bases, with 16 bases spanning the gap. The CDR3 sequence is 14 residues long.

The CDR3 loop reads CAWDRGSHEQYF. The CDR3 region has the DNA TGTGCCTGGGACAGGGGTTCCCACGAGCAGTACTTC. V is TRBV30 and J is TRBJ2-7, with 8 bases fitting TRBD1. V lost 5 bases, J lost 5 bases, and 5 bases stayed unmatched. This CDR3 spans 12 amino acids. Looked up from germline, CDR1 is GTSNPN and CDR2 is SVGIG (reference sequence). Together with reference TRBV30 and TRBJ2-7, the CDR3 gives the full variable domain: SQTIHQWPATLVQPVGSPLSLECTVEGTSNPNLYWYRQAAGRGLQLLFYSVGIGQISSEVPQNLSASRPQDRQFILSSKKLLLSDSGFYLCAWDRGSHEQYFGPGTRLTVT.

V and J are TRBV2 and TRBJ2-3; 12 nucleotides align to TRBD2. This CDR3 spans 15 amino acids. The V gene end was trimmed by 6 bases and the J gene end by 4 bases; junction bases not matched to a gene: 5. Germline assignment: CDR1 SNHLY and CDR2 FYNNEI. CDR3 in amino acids: CASRRTSGVADTQYF. The CDR3 bases are TGTGCCAGCAGGCGGACTAGCGGGGTAGCAGATACGCAGTATTTT.